This TCR beta chain emerged from a study of glioma-infiltrating T cells after dendritic cell vaccination. The wider study: Dendritic cell vaccination trial patients had either newly diagnosed or recurrent glioblastoma. Between the early 2000s and the early 2010s, patients got autologous tumor lysate-pulsed dendritic cell vaccines.

Patients had residual fresh-frozen tumor tissue and more than two years of survival data. Clones were read by immunoSEQ multiplex PCR, and TCRdb kept only the in-frame ones, dropping some. The data show tens of thousands of clones, with more than 75% seen just once and around 3% held by the top ten. Whole-study findings and limits: Patients with more pretreatment TILs had longer time to progression and survival.

In the case of this clone: The target antigen is unknown.

This CDR3 contains 18 residues. V lost 1 base to trimming and J lost 9 bases; unmatched junction nucleotides: 18. The V gene's germline CDR1 is MNHNS and CDR2 SASEGT. The sequence was collected from a human donor with glioblastoma. Sample: blood, taken before dendritic cell vaccination. The chain recombines TRBV6-1 with TRBJ2-5, with 9 bases lining up with TRBD1. The CDR3 DNA sequence: TGTGCCAGCAGTGAAGTAGAGACAGGGGGTAAGGGAAGGAGGGCCCAGTACTTC. Protein product: CASSEVETGGKGRRAQYF.